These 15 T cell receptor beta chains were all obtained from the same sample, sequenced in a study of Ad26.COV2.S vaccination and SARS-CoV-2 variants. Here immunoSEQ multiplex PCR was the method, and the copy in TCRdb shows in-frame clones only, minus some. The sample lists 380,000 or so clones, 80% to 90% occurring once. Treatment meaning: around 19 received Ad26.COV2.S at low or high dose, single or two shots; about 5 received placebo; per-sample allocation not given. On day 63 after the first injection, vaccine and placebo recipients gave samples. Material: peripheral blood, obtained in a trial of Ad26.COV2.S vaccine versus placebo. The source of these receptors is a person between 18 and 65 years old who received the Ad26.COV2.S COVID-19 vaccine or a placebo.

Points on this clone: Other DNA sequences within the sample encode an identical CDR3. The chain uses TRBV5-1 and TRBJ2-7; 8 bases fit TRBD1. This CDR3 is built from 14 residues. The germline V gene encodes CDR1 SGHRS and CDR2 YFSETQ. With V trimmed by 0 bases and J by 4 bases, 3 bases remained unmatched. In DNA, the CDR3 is TGCGCCAGCAGCTTGGGGGACAGGCCATACGAGCAGTACTTC. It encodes CASSLGDRPYEQYF.

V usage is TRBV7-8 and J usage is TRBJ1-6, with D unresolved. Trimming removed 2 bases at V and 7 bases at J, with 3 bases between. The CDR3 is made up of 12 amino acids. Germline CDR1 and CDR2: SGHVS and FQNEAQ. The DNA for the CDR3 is TGTGCCAGCAGCTTAAGGAATTCACCCCTCCACTTT. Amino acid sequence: CASSLRNSPLHF.

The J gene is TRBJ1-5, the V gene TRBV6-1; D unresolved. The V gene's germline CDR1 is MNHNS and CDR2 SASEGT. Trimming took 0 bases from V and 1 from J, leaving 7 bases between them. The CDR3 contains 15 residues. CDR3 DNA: TGTGCCAGCAGTGAAGCGCCGGGAAGCAATCAGCCCCAGCATTTT. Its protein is CASSEAPGSNQPQHF.

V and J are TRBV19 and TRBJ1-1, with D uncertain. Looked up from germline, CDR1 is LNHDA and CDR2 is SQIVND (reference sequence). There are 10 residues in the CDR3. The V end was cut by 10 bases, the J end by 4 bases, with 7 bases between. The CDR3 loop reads CATRSTEAFF. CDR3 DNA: TGTGCCACTAGAAGCACTGAAGCTTTCTTT.

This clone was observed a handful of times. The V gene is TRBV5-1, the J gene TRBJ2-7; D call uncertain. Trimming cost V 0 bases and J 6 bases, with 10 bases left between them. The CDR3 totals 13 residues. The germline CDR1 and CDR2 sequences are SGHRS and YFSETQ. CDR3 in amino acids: CASSLEPSGEQYF. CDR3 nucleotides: TGCGCCAGCAGCTTGGAACCGTCGGGCGAGCAGTACTTC. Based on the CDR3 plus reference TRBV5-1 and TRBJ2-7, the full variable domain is KAGVTQTPRYLIKTRGQQVTLSCSPISGHRSVSWYQQTPGQGLQFLFEYFSETQRNKGNFPGRFSGRQFSNSRSEMNVSTLELGDSALYLCASSLEPSGEQYFGPGTRLTVT.

The CDR3 spells CASSPLTGNSPLHF. The CDR3 coding sequence is TGTGCCAGCAGTCCCCTCACAGGGAATTCACCCCTCCACTTT. The chain couples TRBV27 to TRBJ1-6, with D perhaps matching TRBD1 (6 bases). The CDR3 length is 14 residues. CDR1 is MNHEY and CDR2 is SMNVEV in the germline V gene (reference sequence). V dropped 5 bases and J dropped 7 bases, with 12 bases sitting between them.

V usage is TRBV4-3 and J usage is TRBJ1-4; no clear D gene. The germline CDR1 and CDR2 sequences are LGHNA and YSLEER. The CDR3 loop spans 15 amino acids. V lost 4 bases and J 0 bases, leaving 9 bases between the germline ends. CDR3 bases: TGCGCCAGCAGCCGTACAGTCACAACTAATGAAAAACTGTTTTTT. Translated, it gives CASSRTVTTNEKLFF.

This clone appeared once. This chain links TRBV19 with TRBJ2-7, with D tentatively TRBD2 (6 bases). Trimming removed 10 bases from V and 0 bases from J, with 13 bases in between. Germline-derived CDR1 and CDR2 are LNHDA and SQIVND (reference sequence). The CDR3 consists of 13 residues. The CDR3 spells CATRRRGSYEQYF. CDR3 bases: TGTGCCACACGCCGGCGGGGCTCCTACGAGCAGTACTTC.

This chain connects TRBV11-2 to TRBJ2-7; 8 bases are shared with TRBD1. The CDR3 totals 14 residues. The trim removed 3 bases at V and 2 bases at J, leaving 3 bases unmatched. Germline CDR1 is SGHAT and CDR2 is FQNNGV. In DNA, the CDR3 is TGTGCCAGCAGCTTTACACAGGGGGCCTACGAGCAGTACTTC. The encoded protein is CASSFTQGAYEQYF.

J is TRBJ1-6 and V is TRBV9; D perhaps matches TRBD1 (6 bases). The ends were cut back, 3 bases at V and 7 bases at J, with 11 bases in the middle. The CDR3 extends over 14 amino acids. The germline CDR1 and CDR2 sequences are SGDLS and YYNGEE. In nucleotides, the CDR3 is TGTGCCAGCAGCGGGTCAGGGGAGAATTCACCCCTCCACTTT. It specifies CASSGSGENSPLHF.

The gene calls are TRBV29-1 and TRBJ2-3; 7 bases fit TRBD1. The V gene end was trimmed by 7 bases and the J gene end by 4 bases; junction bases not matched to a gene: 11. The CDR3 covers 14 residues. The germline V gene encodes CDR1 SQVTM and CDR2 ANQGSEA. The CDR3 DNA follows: TGCAGCGCCGTTGGGACAGTTGGCGCAGATACGCAGTATTTT. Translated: CSAVGTVGADTQYF.

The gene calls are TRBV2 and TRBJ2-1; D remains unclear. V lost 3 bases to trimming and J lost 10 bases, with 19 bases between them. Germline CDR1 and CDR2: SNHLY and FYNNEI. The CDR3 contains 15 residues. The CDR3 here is CASSDSGQAAMEQFF. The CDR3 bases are TGTGCCAGCAGTGATAGTGGGCAGGCGGCGATGGAGCAGTTCTTC.

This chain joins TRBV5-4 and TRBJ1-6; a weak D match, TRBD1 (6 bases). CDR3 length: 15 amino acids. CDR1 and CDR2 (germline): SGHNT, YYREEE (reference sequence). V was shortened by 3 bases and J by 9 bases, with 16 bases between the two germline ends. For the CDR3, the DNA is TGTGCCAGCAGCTCACCTCAGGGGCCGGGTTCACCCCTCCACTTT. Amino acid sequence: CASSSPQGPGSPLHF.

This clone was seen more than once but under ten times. DNA of the CDR3: TGTGCCAGTAGTATGGGGACGACAGGGAACACTGAAGCTTTCTTT. As protein: CASSMGTTGNTEAFF. V gene TRBV19 combines with J gene TRBJ1-1; D perhaps matches TRBD1 (6 bases). CDR1 LNHDA and CDR2 SQIVND come from the germline V gene (reference sequence). The CDR3 sequence is 15 residues long. V lost 3 bases, J lost 1 base, and 12 bases lay in between.

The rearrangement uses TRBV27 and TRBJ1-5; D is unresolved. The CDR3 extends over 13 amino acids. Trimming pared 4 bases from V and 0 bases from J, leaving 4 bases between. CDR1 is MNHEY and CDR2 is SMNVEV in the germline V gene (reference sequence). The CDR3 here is CASSWGSNQPQHF. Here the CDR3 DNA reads TGTGCCAGCAGTTGGGGTAGCAATCAGCCCCAGCATTTT.